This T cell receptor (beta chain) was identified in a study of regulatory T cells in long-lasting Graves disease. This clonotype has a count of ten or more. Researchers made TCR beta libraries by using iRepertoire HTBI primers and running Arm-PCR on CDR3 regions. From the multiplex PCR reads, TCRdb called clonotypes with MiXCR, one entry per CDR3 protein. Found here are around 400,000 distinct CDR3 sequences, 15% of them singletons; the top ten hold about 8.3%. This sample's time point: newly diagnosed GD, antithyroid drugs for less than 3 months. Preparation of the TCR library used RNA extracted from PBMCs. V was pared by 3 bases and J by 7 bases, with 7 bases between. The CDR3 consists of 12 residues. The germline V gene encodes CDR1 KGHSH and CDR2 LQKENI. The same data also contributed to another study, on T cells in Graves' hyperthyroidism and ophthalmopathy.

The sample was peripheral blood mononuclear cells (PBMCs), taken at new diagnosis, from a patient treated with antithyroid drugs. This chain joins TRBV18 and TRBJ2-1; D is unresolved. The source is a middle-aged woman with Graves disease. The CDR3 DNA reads TGTGCCAGCTCACCCAAGGTTAATGAGCAGTTCTTC. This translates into CASSPKVNEQFF.